The 20 T cell receptor beta chains listed next were all sequenced from one sample in a study of cytomegalovirus exposure and HLA in healthy donors (dated by TCRdb to about 2017). The method behind the library was the immunoSEQ multiplex PCR assay. A mixture of 60 forward primers for TCR Vbeta segments and 13 reverse primers for TCR Jbeta segments was used in the multiplex PCR. TCRdb limited this immuneACCESS table to in-frame rearrangements with V and J called. A share of clones is missing; checked studies link under half to unresolved V genes, and the rest is unexplained. The sample profile shows approximately 150,000 clones; around four fifths of them were found once. Approximately 1.3% of the sample goes to the ten largest clones. The sample was PBMCs. The source is a man aged 25 to 40 in good health and CMV-seronegative.

This rearrangement joins TRBV6-1 to TRBJ1-4; 7 bases line up with TRBD1. The V gene's germline CDR1 is MNHNS and CDR2 SASEGT. The trim removed 7 bases at V and 0 bases at J, leaving 5 bases unmatched. The CDR3 covers 15 residues. The CDR3, as DNA: TGTGCCAGCACCCCAGGGGGAGCAACTAATGAAAAACTGTTTTTT. Translation gives CASTPGGATNEKLFF.

V usage is TRBV5-6 and J usage is TRBJ2-3; D is possibly TRBD2 (6 bases). Germline V gene lookup returns CDR1 SGHDT and CDR2 YYEEEE. This CDR3 spans 12 amino acids. V was cut by 5 bases and J by 8 bases, with 12 bases left in between. The CDR3 here is CASRQRDSTQYF. CDR3 nucleotide sequence: TGTGCCAGCAGACAACGGGACTCTACGCAGTATTTT.

This clone appeared once. The chain combines TRBV18 with TRBJ2-7; tentative D call: TRBD2 (5 bases). V gave up 0 bases and J gave up 6 bases, with 15 bases separating them. This CDR3 spans 15 amino acids. From germline, CDR1 is KGHSH and CDR2 LQKENI. CDR3 bases: TGTGCCAGCTCACCACCGTTCGAGGGTGTAAGCGAGCAGTACTTC. Encoded protein: CASSPPFEGVSEQYF.

This clone was counted a single time. The V call is TRBV2, the J call TRBJ2-3, with D possibly being TRBD2 (5 bases). Germline CDR1 reads SNHLY; CDR2 reads FYNNEI. Trimming pared 11 bases from V and 2 bases from J, leaving 14 bases between. The CDR3 covers 13 residues. The CDR3, as DNA: TGTGCCGCCGCACTAGAGGCCACAGATACGCAGTATTTT. It codes for CAAALEATDTQYF.

V usage is TRBV5-1 and J usage is TRBJ2-2, with 8 bases aligning to TRBD1. This CDR3 is built from 16 residues. Germline CDR1 reads SGHRS; CDR2 reads YFSETQ. V was pared by 1 base and J by 5 bases, with 7 bases of the junction left unmatched. The CDR3 spells CASSLNGQGATGELFF. For the CDR3, the DNA is TGCGCCAGCAGCTTGAATGGGCAGGGGGCAACCGGGGAGCTGTTTTTT.

This clone appeared once. The chain combines TRBV28 with TRBJ2-7; TRBD1 agrees at 7 bases. The junction had 10 bases not matched to a gene; V was cut back by 5 bases and J by 3 bases. The CDR3 is made up of 15 amino acids. Germline V CDR1 and CDR2: MDHEN, SYDVKM. CDR3 nucleotide sequence: TGTGCCAGCAGTCTTACTACCGGGACAGTCTACGAGCAGTACTTC. Residues: CASSLTTGTVYEQYF.

The chain is built from TRBV15 and TRBJ2-1; 7 bases agree with TRBD1. V shed 5 bases, J shed 5 bases, and the junction held 6 bases outside the gene matches. The CDR3 loop spans 14 amino acids. Per the germline V gene, CDR1 is LNHNV and CDR2 is YYDKDF (reference sequence). The CDR3 nucleotides are TGTGCCACCAGCGGTCATACAGGGGACAATGAGCAGTTCTTC. Translating gives CATSGHTGDNEQFF.

The V call is TRBV4-1, the J call TRBJ1-3; TRBD1 is a possible D gene (6 bases). Germline CDR1 and CDR2: MGHRA and YSYEKL. V lost 3 bases and J 0 bases, leaving 18 bases between the germline ends. The CDR3 extends over 18 amino acids. The CDR3 reads CASSQSSGTSFSGNTIYF. CDR3 DNA sequence: TGCGCCAGCAGCCAGTCCTCCGGGACATCTTTCTCTGGAAACACCATATATTTT.

This clone turned up a few times. This chain connects TRBV10-3 to TRBJ1-5; D not resolved. The CDR3 is 13 amino acids. Trimming left V 3 bases short and J 8 bases short, with 11 bases between. From germline, CDR1 is ENHRY and CDR2 SYGVKD. The CDR3 DNA is TGTGCCATCAGTGACCCGGACGGGGAGCCCCAGCATTTT. This translates into CAISDPDGEPQHF.

CDR3 amino acids: CASSFYRAYEQYF. The CDR3 DNA reads as TGTGCCAGCAGTTTCTACAGGGCCTACGAGCAGTACTTC. The chain has TRBV28 and TRBJ2-7; tentatively, D is TRBD1 (6 bases). The CDR3 runs 13 residues. V shed 3 bases and J shed 2 bases, with 8 bases lying between them. Germline CDR1 reads MDHEN; CDR2 reads SYDVKM.

The genes are TRBV7-2 and TRBJ2-1; 7 positions agree with TRBD2. The ends lost 3 bases at V and 4 bases at J; junction bases unmatched: 6. The CDR3 covers 15 residues. Germline V gene lookup returns CDR1 SGHTA and CDR2 FQGNSA. CDR3 region: CASSFGTGGYNEQFF. The CDR3 DNA is TGTGCCAGCAGCTTCGGGACCGGGGGGTACAATGAGCAGTTCTTC.

V and J are TRBV19 and TRBJ1-4; 7 bases line up with TRBD1. Germline CDR1 LNHDA, CDR2 SQIVND (reference sequence). This CDR3 has 13 residues. The trim removed 3 bases at V and 7 bases at J, leaving 2 bases unmatched. In DNA form, the CDR3 reads TGTGCCAGTAGTATCCGGACAGGTGAAAAACTGTTTTTT. Protein: CASSIRTGEKLFF.

This chain connects TRBV7-6 to TRBJ2-7; 8 bases fit TRBD1. V gave up 3 bases and J gave up 2 bases; unmatched junction bases: 3. CDR3 length: 14 residues. Germline loops: CDR1 SGHVS, CDR2 FNYEAQ. The CDR3 loop is CASSFGQGPYEQYF. In DNA, the CDR3 is TGTGCCAGCAGCTTCGGACAGGGACCCTACGAGCAGTACTTC.

The rearrangement joins TRBV21-1 to TRBJ1-5. TRBV21-1 is labeled a pseudogene. The CDR3 runs to 17 residues. The DNA of the CDR3 is TGTGCCAGCAGCAAATGTGGGGGGAATGAGGGCAATCAGCCCCAGCATTTT. This gives the protein CASSKCGGNEGNQPQHF.

This rearrangement joins TRBV7-2 to TRBJ2-5; 9 nucleotides match TRBD1. CDR1 is SGHTA, CDR2 FQGNSA, per germline. Unmatched junction bases numbered 11, after V lost 5 bases and J lost 7 bases. CDR3 length equals 15 residues. CDR3 coding DNA: TGTGCCAGCAGCCGCAATCAACAGGGGGCTGGGACCCAGTACTTC. Translation gives CASSRNQQGAGTQYF.

The chain combines TRBV7-9 with TRBJ1-4; 7 bases align to TRBD1. V lost 4 bases and J lost 0; bases outside the gene matches: 2. There are 15 residues in the CDR3. Germline V CDR1 and CDR2: SEHNR, FQNEAQ (reference sequence). As DNA, the CDR3 is TGTGCCAGCAGCTCAACAGGGGCAACTAATGAAAAACTGTTTTTT. As protein: CASSSTGATNEKLFF.

The gene calls are TRBV18 and TRBJ2-7, with TRBD2 matching over 12 bases. The CDR3 loop spans 14 amino acids. In germline, CDR1 is KGHSH, CDR2 LQKENI. Losses at the gene ends were 5 bases for V and 7 bases for J; bases not matched to a gene: 6. CDR3 protein: CASSIPSGGEEQYF. The CDR3 bases are TGTGCCAGCTCAATCCCTAGCGGGGGGGAAGAGCAGTACTTC. Based on the CDR3 plus reference TRBV18 and TRBJ2-7, the full variable domain is NAGVMQNPRHLVRRRGQEARLRCSPMKGHSHVYWYRQLPEEGLKFMVYLQKENIIDESGMPKERFSAEFPKEGPSILRIQQVVRGDSAAYFCASSIPSGGEEQYFGPGTRLTVT.

This clone has just one count. The J gene is TRBJ2-4, the V gene TRBV7-9, with 9 bases lining up with TRBD1. The CDR3 has 16 amino acids. Trimming removed 5 bases from V and 1 base from J; junction bases left unmatched: 6. From germline, CDR1 is SEHNR and CDR2 FQNEAQ (reference sequence). The CDR3: CASSAEDRGAKNIQYF. The CDR3 DNA reads TGTGCCAGCAGCGCCGAGGACAGGGGCGCCAAAAACATTCAGTACTTC.

The V and J genes are TRBV6-6 and TRBJ2-7; D unresolved. This CDR3 contains 15 residues. CDR1 and CDR2 from the germline V gene are MNHNY and SVGAGI (reference sequence). The ends were cut back, 1 base at V and 3 bases at J, with 13 bases in the middle. CDR3 residues: CASSYYAEGGYEQYF. DNA for the CDR3: TGTGCCAGCAGTTACTATGCGGAAGGCGGCTACGAGCAGTACTTC.

There are a few counts of this clone. The chain couples TRBV7-2 to TRBJ2-1, with 7 nucleotides matching TRBD2. V shed 3 bases and J 5 bases; nucleotides not matched to a gene: 4. The germline CDR1 and CDR2 sequences are SGHTA and FQGNSA. This CDR3 has 14 residues. The CDR3 DNA sequence: TGTGCCAGCAGCTTGAGACTAGCTAACAATGAGCAGTTCTTC. This codes for CASSLRLANNEQFF.